Listed below are T cell receptor beta chains from one sample, sequenced in a study of T cells in tuberculosis. Clones were read by immunoSEQ multiplex PCR, and TCRdb kept only the in-frame ones, dropping some. The sample yields 55,000 to 65,000 clones, 81% seen once. The sequenced sample was CD1b-GMM tetramer-negative cells sorted from PBMCs. These receptors were obtained from an adult woman with latent tuberculosis. The CDR3 runs from the conserved cysteine through the conserved F or W. A D gene is named only where the DNA matches it firmly. Clone size, where shown, is once, few, many, or a class for clones that have expanded.

DNA	CDR3	size	D	J	V
TGTGCCAGCAGCTTAAACGGACTAGCGGGAGAGGACGAGCAGTACTTC	CASSLNGLAGEDEQYF	-	TRBD2	TRBJ2-7	TRBV5-4
TGTGCCAGCAGCTTAGTGCAGGGGCCGGATAATTCACCCCTCCACTTT	CASSLVQGPDNSPLHF	once	-	TRBJ1-6	TRBV7-8
TGTGCCAGCAGCTTACTAGCGGGGGGGCCTGGAGATACGCAGTATTTT	CASSLLAGGPGDTQYF	-	TRBD2	TRBJ2-3	TRBV7-2
TGTGCCAGCAGCATCGGGACAGGGAGCCCTCAAGAGACCCAGTACTTC	CASSIGTGSPQETQYF	-	TRBD1	TRBJ2-5	TRBV5-5
TGTGCCAGTACCAAAGGGGGGGAATGGACTACGAGGAACACTGAAGCTTTCTTT	CASTKGGEWTTRNTEAFF	-	-	TRBJ1-1	TRBV19
TGTGCCAGTAGTAGGACAGCCGGGGAGCTGTTTTTT	CASSRTAGELFF	-	-	TRBJ2-2	TRBV19
TGTGCCAGCAGTGACTCAATCGGGAGGGCCGTCTATGGCTACACCTTC	CASSDSIGRAVYGYTF	-	-	TRBJ1-2	TRBV25-1
TGTGCCAGCTCCCCGGAGGGGTCCACCTACGAGCAGTACTTC	CASSPEGSTYEQYF	-	-	TRBJ2-7	TRBV18
TGCGCCAGCAGCCAATTTTGGACAGGGGGCCTCAGTGGCTACACCTTC	CASSQFWTGGLSGYTF	-	TRBD1	TRBJ1-2	TRBV4-3
TGCGCCAGCAGCTTGGGGCCCAAAATCACAGATACGCAGTATTTT	CASSLGPKITDTQYF	-	-	TRBJ2-3	TRBV5-1
TGTGCCAGCACCGGAGGACAGAAGAACACTGAAGCTTTCTTT	CASTGGQKNTEAFF	-	-	TRBJ1-1	TRBV5-4
TGTGCCAGCAGTTTATGGGGGACAGGGAGAGATGGCTACACCTTC	CASSLWGTGRDGYTF	once	TRBD1	TRBJ1-2	TRBV28
TGCGCCAGCAGCCAGTTGGACATAGTCTCCTACAATGAGCAGTTCTTC	CASSQLDIVSYNEQFF	-	-	TRBJ2-1	TRBV4-1
TGTGCCAGCTCACTGGGGACAGGGAGGACTGGAAACACCATATATTTT	CASSLGTGRTGNTIYF	-	TRBD1	TRBJ1-3	TRBV18
TGTGCCAGTACTGTTATGGGCACCTTGAACACTGAAGCTTTCTTT	CASTVMGTLNTEAFF	-	-	TRBJ1-1	TRBV19
TGTGCCACCAGGACCGGGACAGGGGTTAGCAATCAGCCCCAGCATTTT	CATRTGTGVSNQPQHF	-	TRBD1	TRBJ1-5	TRBV15
TGTGCCAGCAGCCCCGGACAGGGGACTTTTAATGAAAAACTGTTTTTT	CASSPGQGTFNEKLFF	-	TRBD1	TRBJ1-4	TRBV4-2
TGTGCCAGCACAGAAACCCCGGCCAGGAACTATGGCTACACCTTC	CASTETPARNYGYTF	-	-	TRBJ1-2	TRBV6-1
TGTGCCAGCAGCACCCAGCGGGAGCCCTACAATGAGCAGTTCTTC	CASSTQREPYNEQFF	few	TRBD2	TRBJ2-1	TRBV11-2
TGTGCCAGCAGCCCCCTAGGCGGGGGGGCGCTCGAGCAGTACTTC	CASSPLGGGALEQYF	-	TRBD2	TRBJ2-7	TRBV4-2
TGCGCCAGCAGCCAAGGGGCGGGAAACACCATATATTTT	CASSQGAGNTIYF	-	-	TRBJ1-3	TRBV4-1
TGTGCCAGCAGTTTTGGTCTAGCGGAAGGGAATGAGCAGTTCTTC	CASSFGLAEGNEQFF	-	TRBD2	TRBJ2-1	TRBV28
TGTGCCAGCAGCTTAAATAGGGACAGGGTTATCTATGAGCAGTTCTTC	CASSLNRDRVIYEQFF	-	TRBD1	TRBJ2-1	TRBV11-1
TGTGCCAGCAGCCCCAGACAGCGCGGCGAGCAGTTCTTC	CASSPRQRGEQFF	once	-	TRBJ2-1	TRBV7-7
TGTGCCAGCAGAACCCGACAGGGGAGAAATGAAAAACTGTTTTTT	CASRTRQGRNEKLFF	-	TRBD1	TRBJ1-4	TRBV28
TGTGCCAGCCAGGGCGGAGGGGGGGCTAGCCAAAAACTGTTTTTT	CASQGGGGASQKLFF	-	-	TRBJ1-4	TRBV2
TGTGCCAGCAGCGCCCGGGACAGGGGGTTTGGCTACACCTTC	CASSARDRGFGYTF	-	TRBD1	TRBJ1-2	TRBV7-2
TGTGCCAGCAGCGTAGCAGGGGGCCGGACCGAATTTGAGCAGTTCTTC	CASSVAGGRTEFEQFF	once	TRBD1	TRBJ2-1	TRBV9
TGTGCCAGCACCCCAGAGGGGGGGGCTAGCACAGATACGCAGTATTTT	CASTPEGGASTDTQYF	-	-	TRBJ2-3	TRBV4-2
TGTGCCAGCAGTCACGACGGACAAGTATTTAGTGGTGCCACTGAAGCTTTCTTT	CASSHDGQVFSGATEAFF	-	-	TRBJ1-1	TRBV27
TGTGCCAGCACCCCAGGGGCTAGCGGGAGAGACGAGCAGTACTTC	CASTPGASGRDEQYF	-	TRBD2	TRBJ2-7	TRBV6-1
TGTGCCAGCAGTGGACAGGCCACCAATCAGCCCCAGCATTTT	CASSGQATNQPQHF	-	-	TRBJ1-5	TRBV2
TGTGCCAGCAGTGAACCCGGACTGTACGAGCAGTACTTC	CASSEPGLYEQYF	-	-	TRBJ2-7	TRBV2
TGTGCCAGCAGCCCGGGGACAGGATTAAACACCATATATTTT	CASSPGTGLNTIYF	-	TRBD1	TRBJ1-3	TRBV9
TGTGCCAGCAGTTCTAGATGGGAGCAGTTCTTC	CASSSRWEQFF	-	-	TRBJ2-1	TRBV28
TGTGCCAGTGAAGCGGGGGCCAACACCGGGGAGCTGTTTTTT	CASEAGANTGELFF	-	TRBD2	TRBJ2-2	TRBV19
TGTGCCAGCAGCCCCGGACAGGGGACTGCCGGAAACACCATATATTTT	CASSPGQGTAGNTIYF	-	TRBD1	TRBJ1-3	TRBV7-2
TGTGCCAGCAGCCCCCGACAGGGGGTCCGAGAGACCCAGTACTTC	CASSPRQGVRETQYF	-	TRBD1	TRBJ2-5	TRBV9
TGTGCCTGGAGTACTTCCCACTCCAGGGGCAGGGACAATGGAAACACCATATATTTT	CAWSTSHSRGRDNGNTIYF	once	-	TRBJ1-3	TRBV30
TGTGCCAGCAGCTTGGGGACTAAAGATACGCAGTATTTT	CASSLGTKDTQYF	-	-	TRBJ2-3	TRBV5-4
TGTGCCCACTCAGGACTAGCGGCGCCCAGCTCCTACAATGAGCAGTTCTTC	CAHSGLAAPSSYNEQFF	-	TRBD2	TRBJ2-1	TRBV28
TGTGCCAGCAGCTTCCGCGGGGGGCCCGATGAAAAACTGTTTTTT	CASSFRGGPDEKLFF	-	-	TRBJ1-4	TRBV5-5
TGTGCCAGCAGCTCAGACAGGGGGGAGTACTACACCTTC	CASSSDRGEYYTF	-	TRBD1	TRBJ1-2	TRBV5-4
TGTGCCAGTAGTCCCATTCAGGGGGCAGATAATTCACCCCTCCACTTT	CASSPIQGADNSPLHF	-	TRBD1	TRBJ1-6	TRBV19
TGTGCCAGTAGTATCCAGCGGGAGTACGAGCAGTACTTC	CASSIQREYEQYF	-	TRBD2	TRBJ2-7	TRBV19
TGCAGCGTTGTAGAGGGACTAAACACAGATACGCAGTATTTT	CSVVEGLNTDTQYF	once	TRBD2	TRBJ2-3	TRBV29-1
TGTGCCAGCAGTCCGGGGACAGCCGGGGATGAGCAGTTCTTC	CASSPGTAGDEQFF	once	TRBD1	TRBJ2-1	TRBV27
TGTGCCAGCAGCCGACTAATAGCGGGAGCAGAGCAGTATTTT	CASSRLIAGAEQYF	-	TRBD2	TRBJ2-3	TRBV5-6
TGTGCCGGGCGGGGTGCAGGGCAAGCTTTCTTT	CAGRGAGQAFF	-	-	TRBJ1-1	TRBV25-1
TGTGCCAGCAGTCCTCGCCGGGACAGGGTCGAAAAACTGTTTTTT	CASSPRRDRVEKLFF	few	TRBD1	TRBJ1-4	TRBV6-6
TGTGCCAGCACGTCAAATCGGGGGGAAGAGACCCAGTACTTC	CASTSNRGEETQYF	-	TRBD2	TRBJ2-5	TRBV7-7
TGTGCCAGCGCAAACTCGGGACTGGGCACAGATACGCAGTATTTT	CASANSGLGTDTQYF	-	-	TRBJ2-3	TRBV6-1
TGTGCCAGCAGTTACCAGGGTTACACCGGGGAGCTGTTTTTT	CASSYQGYTGELFF	-	-	TRBJ2-2	TRBV6-6